These 15 T cell receptor beta chains share one sample of origin, sequenced in a study of OX40 agonist ivuxolimab in advanced cancers. This table comes from immunoSEQ multiplex PCR, and its TCRdb copy is limited to in-frame clones, with some not included. In the table there are approximately 82,000 clones, roughly 92% of which are singletons. The material was CD4+ or CD8+ T cells sorted from blood, obtained in a trial of the OX40 agonist ivuxolimab. These receptors all come from an adult with an advanced solid tumor such as melanoma, head and neck, liver or kidney cancer.

This chain links TRBV7-2 with TRBJ2-5; D not resolved. Per the germline V gene, CDR1 is SGHTA and CDR2 is FQGNSA. The length of the CDR3 is 11 residues. The ends were cut back, 6 bases at V and 1 base at J, with 3 bases in the middle. CDR3 nucleotides: TGTGCCAGCAGTCCCCAAGAGACCCAGTACTTC. Protein sequence: CASSPQETQYF.

This chain connects TRBV6-5 to TRBJ1-2, with TRBD1 matching 7 bases. Germline CDR1 reads MNHEY; CDR2 reads SVGAGI. The CDR3 sequence is 13 residues long. The V and J ends lost 7 bases and 4 bases, in that order; junction bases with no gene match: 6. CDR3 in DNA: TGTGCCAGCAAAAAAGGGACAGTCTATGGCTACACCTTC. It translates to CASKKGTVYGYTF.

This sequence joins TRBV5-1 and TRBJ1-4; 7 bases align to TRBD1. J was trimmed by 3 bases and V by 5 bases; bases with no gene match: 10. Germline CDR1 reads SGHRS; CDR2 reads YFSETQ. The CDR3 loop spans 16 amino acids. The CDR3 coding sequence is TGCGCCAGCAGTAAAGGGGGCGGAGTAGCTAATGAAAAACTGTTTTTT. Translation gives CASSKGGGVANEKLFF.

The gene calls are TRBV6-5 and TRBJ1-2; 9 bases align to TRBD1. The CDR3 is 14 residues long. Germline CDR1 reads MNHEY; CDR2 reads SVGAGI. V lost 6 bases to trimming and J lost 10 bases; unmatched junction nucleotides: 12. The CDR3 reads CASRPARDREAYTF. The CDR3 DNA is TGTGCCAGCAGGCCAGCCCGGGACAGGGAAGCCTACACCTTC.

The chain is built from TRBV5-1 and TRBJ2-7; 10 nucleotides line up with TRBD2. This CDR3 contains 15 residues. Unmatched junction bases numbered 4, after V lost 0 bases and J lost 4 bases. The germline V gene encodes CDR1 SGHRS and CDR2 YFSETQ. The CDR3 protein is CASSLESGRDYEQYF. In DNA form, the CDR3 reads TGCGCCAGCAGCTTGGAGAGCGGGAGGGATTACGAGCAGTACTTC.

The chain is built from TRBV7-9 and TRBJ2-7; TRBD1 matches at 8 bases. V lost 5 bases, J lost 7 bases, and 7 bases stayed unmatched. Germline-derived CDR1 and CDR2 are SEHNR and FQNEAQ (reference sequence). The CDR3 covers 13 residues. CDR3 protein: CASSAGQGREQYF. The CDR3 coding sequence is TGTGCCAGCAGCGCCGGACAGGGTAGAGAGCAGTACTTC.

V gene TRBV6-4 combines with J gene TRBJ2-1; the D gene is possibly TRBD2 (5 bases). Germline CDR1 reads MRHNA; CDR2 reads SNTAGT. The CDR3 has 16 residues. V gave up 4 bases and J gave up 3 bases, with 16 bases separating them. The CDR3 region is CASSAERAAGYNEQFF. DNA of the CDR3: TGTGCCAGCAGTGCCGAGAGGGCGGCGGGCTACAATGAGCAGTTCTTC.

The chain uses TRBV19 and TRBJ2-7, with TRBD1 matching 10 bases. Germline loops: CDR1 LNHDA, CDR2 SQIVND (reference sequence). Unmatched junction bases numbered 5, after V lost 6 bases and J lost 0 bases. This CDR3 region has 15 residues. CDR3 in amino acids: CASRKTGGFSYEQYF. CDR3 sequence (DNA): TGTGCCAGTAGGAAGACAGGGGGCTTCTCCTACGAGCAGTACTTC. Drawing the rest from reference TRBV19 and TRBJ2-7, the complete variable domain is DGGITQSPKYLFRKEGQNVTLSCEQNLNHDAMYWYRQDPGQGLRLIYYSQIVNDFQKGDIAEGYSVSREKKESFPLTVTSAQKNPTAFYLCASRKTGGFSYEQYFGPGTRLTVT.

The chain employs TRBV6-6 and TRBJ2-7, with D possibly being TRBD2 (6 bases). Germline CDR1 and CDR2: MNHNY and SVGAGI (reference sequence). The CDR3 is made up of 14 amino acids. Trimming removed 6 bases from V and 2 bases from J, with 14 bases in between. CDR3 coding DNA: TGTGCCAGCAGCCTAGGCGGGGTCACCTACGAGCAGTACTTC. Its protein product is CASSLGGVTYEQYF.

The genes are TRBV27 and TRBJ1-2; D is perhaps TRBD1 (6 bases). V was pared by 11 bases and J by 7 bases, with 20 bases between. CDR3 size: 13 residues. Germline-derived CDR1 and CDR2 are MNHEY and SMNVEV (reference sequence). In nucleotides, the CDR3 is TGTGCCGGAACCCACAGGGCCCTGGGTGGCTACACCTTC. Translating gives CAGTHRALGGYTF.

V and J are TRBV6-6 and TRBJ1-6, with D possibly being TRBD1 (6 bases). The ends were cut back, 7 bases at V and 6 bases at J, with 7 bases in the middle. The CDR3 is 12 residues long. The germline V gene encodes CDR1 MNHNY and CDR2 SVGAGI (reference sequence). CDR3 DNA sequence: TGTGCCAGCACCAGGGGTAATTCACCCCTCCACTTT. Protein sequence: CASTRGNSPLHF.

This chain connects TRBV30 to TRBJ2-5; 7 bases line up with TRBD2. CDR3 length: 14 amino acids. After removal of 4 bases from V and 5 bases from J, the junction contained 10 bases not matched to a gene. The germline gives CDR1 GTSNPN, CDR2 SVGIG (reference sequence). CDR3: CAWKGGGGWETQYF. DNA of the CDR3: TGTGCCTGGAAAGGCGGGGGTGGTTGGGAGACCCAGTACTTC.

The J gene is TRBJ2-7, the V gene TRBV6-6; 7 nucleotides line up with TRBD2. The CDR3 covers 15 residues. Trimming took 0 bases from V and 5 from J; bases not matched to a gene: 7. Germline-derived CDR1 and CDR2 are MNHNY and SVGAGI (reference sequence). The CDR3 sequence is CASSYSTGGSHEQYF. CDR3 nucleotide sequence: TGTGCCAGCAGTTACTCGACGGGGGGATCCCACGAGCAGTACTTC.

The V call is TRBV2, the J call TRBJ1-2; TRBD1 agrees at 8 bases. Per germline, CDR1 SNHLY and CDR2 FYNNEI. The CDR3 contains 13 residues. J lost 2 bases, V lost 6 bases, and 2 bases had no gene match. The CDR3 is CASRGQVNYGYTF. The DNA for the CDR3 is TGTGCCAGCAGGGGACAGGTCAACTATGGCTACACCTTC.

CDR3 amino acids: CASTRVGQGPYEQYF. The CDR3 nucleotides are TGTGCCAGCACCCGCGTTGGTCAGGGACCCTACGAGCAGTACTTC. This chain links TRBV6-5 with TRBJ2-7; D possibly matches TRBD1 or TRBD2 (5 bases each). CDR1 and CDR2 from the germline V gene are MNHEY and SVGAGI. Trimming removed 7 bases from V and 2 bases from J, with 18 bases in between. The CDR3 length is 15 residues.